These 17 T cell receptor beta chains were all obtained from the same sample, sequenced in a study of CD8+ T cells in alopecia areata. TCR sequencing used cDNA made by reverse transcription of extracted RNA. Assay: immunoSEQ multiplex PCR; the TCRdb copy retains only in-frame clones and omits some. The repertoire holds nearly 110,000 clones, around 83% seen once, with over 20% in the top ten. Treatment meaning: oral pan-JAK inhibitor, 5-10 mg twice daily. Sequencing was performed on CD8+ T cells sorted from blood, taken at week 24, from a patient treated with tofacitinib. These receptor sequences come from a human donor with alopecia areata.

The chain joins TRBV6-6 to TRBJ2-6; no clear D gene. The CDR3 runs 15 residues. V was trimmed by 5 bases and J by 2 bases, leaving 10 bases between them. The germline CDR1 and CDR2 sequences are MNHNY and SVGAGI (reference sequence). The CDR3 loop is CASSPYGPGANVLTF. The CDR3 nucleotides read TGTGCCAGCAGTCCATATGGTCCTGGGGCCAACGTCCTGACTTTC.

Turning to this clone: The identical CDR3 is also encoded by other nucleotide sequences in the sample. Written as DNA, the CDR3 is TGTGCCAGCAGCTTAGGAAACACAGATACGCAGTATTTT. It specifies CASSLGNTDTQYF. The chain recombines TRBV13 with TRBJ2-3; D is uncertain. The V gene lost 0 bases and the J gene lost 2 bases, with 3 bases spanning the gap. This CDR3 spans 13 amino acids. In germline, CDR1 is PRHDT, CDR2 FYEKMQ (reference sequence).

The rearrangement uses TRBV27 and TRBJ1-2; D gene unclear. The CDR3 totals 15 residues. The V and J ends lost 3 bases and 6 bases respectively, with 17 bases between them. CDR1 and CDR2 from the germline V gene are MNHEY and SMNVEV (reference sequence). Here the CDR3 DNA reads TGTGCCAGCAGTTTTACAAACGTGGGGAGGGATGGCTACACCTTC. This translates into CASSFTNVGRDGYTF.

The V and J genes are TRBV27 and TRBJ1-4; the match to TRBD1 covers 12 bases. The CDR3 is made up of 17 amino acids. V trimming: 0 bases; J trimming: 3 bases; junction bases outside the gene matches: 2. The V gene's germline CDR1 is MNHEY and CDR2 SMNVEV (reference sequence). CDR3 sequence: CASSLSGQGAANEKLFF. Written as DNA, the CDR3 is TGTGCCAGCAGTTTATCGGGACAGGGGGCGGCTAATGAAAAACTGTTTTTT.

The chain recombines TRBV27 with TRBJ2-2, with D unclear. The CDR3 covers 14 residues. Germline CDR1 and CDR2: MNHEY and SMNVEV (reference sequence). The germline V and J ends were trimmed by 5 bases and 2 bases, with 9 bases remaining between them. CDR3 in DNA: TGTGCCAGCAGTCCTTATTTAAACACCGGGGAGCTGTTTTTT. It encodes CASSPYLNTGELFF.

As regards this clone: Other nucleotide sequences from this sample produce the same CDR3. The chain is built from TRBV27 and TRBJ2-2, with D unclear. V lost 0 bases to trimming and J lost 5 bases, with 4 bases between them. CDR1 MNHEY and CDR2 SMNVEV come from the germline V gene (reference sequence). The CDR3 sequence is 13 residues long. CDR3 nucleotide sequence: TGTGCCAGCAGTTTATCGGGAACCGGGGAGCTGTTTTTT. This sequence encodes CASSLSGTGELFF.

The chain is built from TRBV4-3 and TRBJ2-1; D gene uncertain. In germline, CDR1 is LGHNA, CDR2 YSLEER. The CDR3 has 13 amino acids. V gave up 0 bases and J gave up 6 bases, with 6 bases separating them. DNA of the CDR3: TGCGCCAGCAGCCAAGACAGGTCCAATGAGCAGTTCTTC. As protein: CASSQDRSNEQFF.

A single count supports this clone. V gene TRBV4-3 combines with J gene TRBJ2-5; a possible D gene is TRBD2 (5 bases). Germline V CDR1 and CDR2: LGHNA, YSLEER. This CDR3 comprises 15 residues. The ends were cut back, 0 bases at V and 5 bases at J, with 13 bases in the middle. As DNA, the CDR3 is TGCGCCAGCAGCCAAGATCTTTCCGAGCGGGAGACCCAGTACTTC. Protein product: CASSQDLSERETQYF.

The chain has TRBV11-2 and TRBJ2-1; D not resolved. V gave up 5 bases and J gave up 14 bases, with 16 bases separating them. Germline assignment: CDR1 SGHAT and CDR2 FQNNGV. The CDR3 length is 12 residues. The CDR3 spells CASSNALGAKFF. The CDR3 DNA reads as TGTGCCAGCAGCAACGCGCTAGGAGCCAAGTTCTTC.

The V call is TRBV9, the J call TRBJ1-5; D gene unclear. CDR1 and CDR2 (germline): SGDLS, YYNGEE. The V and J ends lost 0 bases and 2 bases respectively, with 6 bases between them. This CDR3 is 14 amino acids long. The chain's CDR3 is CASSVGQGNQPQHF. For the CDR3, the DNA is TGTGCCAGCAGCGTAGGGCAGGGCAATCAGCCCCAGCATTTT.

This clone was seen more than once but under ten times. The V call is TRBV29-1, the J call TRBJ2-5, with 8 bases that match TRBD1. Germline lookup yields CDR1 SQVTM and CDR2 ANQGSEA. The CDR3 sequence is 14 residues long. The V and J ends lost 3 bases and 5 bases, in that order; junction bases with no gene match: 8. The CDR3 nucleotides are TGCAGCGTTGAGCTCCAGGGGGCGAGGGAGACCCAGTACTTC. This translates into CSVELQGARETQYF.

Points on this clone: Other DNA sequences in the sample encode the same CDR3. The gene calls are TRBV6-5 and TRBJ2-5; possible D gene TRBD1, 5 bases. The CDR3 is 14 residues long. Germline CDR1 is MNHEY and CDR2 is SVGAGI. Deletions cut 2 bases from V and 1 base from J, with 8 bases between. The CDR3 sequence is CASSYGAGQETQYF. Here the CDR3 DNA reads TGTGCCAGCAGTTACGGGGCAGGCCAAGAGACCCAGTACTTC.

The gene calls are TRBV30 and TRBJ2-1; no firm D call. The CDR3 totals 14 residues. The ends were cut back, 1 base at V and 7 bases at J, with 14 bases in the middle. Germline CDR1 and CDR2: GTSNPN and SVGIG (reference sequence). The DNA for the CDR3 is TGTGCCTGGAGTGAGAGGTCGAGGTGGAATGAGCAGTTCTTC. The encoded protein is CAWSERSRWNEQFF.

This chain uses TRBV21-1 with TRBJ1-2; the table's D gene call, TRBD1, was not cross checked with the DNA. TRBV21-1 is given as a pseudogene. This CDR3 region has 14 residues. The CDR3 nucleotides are TGTGCCAGCAGCAACGGACAGGGAGGTTATGGCTACACCTTC. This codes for CASSNGQGGYGYTF.

CDR3 residues: CASSKCCLRDRVYNEQFF. The CDR3 coding sequence is TGTGCCAGCAGCAAATGTTGCCTCCGGGACAGAGTCTACAATGAGCAGTTCTTC. This chain uses TRBV21-1 with TRBJ2-1; the table calls TRBD1, which could not be checked here. TRBV21-1 is labeled a pseudogene. The CDR3 has 18 amino acids.

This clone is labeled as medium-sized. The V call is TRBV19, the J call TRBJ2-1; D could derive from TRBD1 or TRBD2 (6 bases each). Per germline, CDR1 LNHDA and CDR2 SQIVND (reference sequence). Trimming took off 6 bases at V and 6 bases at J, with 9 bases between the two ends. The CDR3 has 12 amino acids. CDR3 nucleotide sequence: TGTGCCAGTAGCTGGGGGGCCAATGAGCAGTTCTTC. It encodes CASSWGANEQFF.

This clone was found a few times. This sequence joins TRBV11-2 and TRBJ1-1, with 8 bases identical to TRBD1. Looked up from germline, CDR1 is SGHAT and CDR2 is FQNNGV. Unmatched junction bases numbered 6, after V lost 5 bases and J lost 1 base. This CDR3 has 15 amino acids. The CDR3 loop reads CASSHPRGQNTEAFF. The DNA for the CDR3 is TGTGCCAGCAGCCACCCCAGGGGGCAGAACACTGAAGCTTTCTTT.